The 23 T cell receptor beta chains in this list originate from one sample, sequenced in a study of T-cell reconstitution after alpha-beta-depleted transplantation in children. Unique molecular identifiers were used to barcode this TCRbeta library. TCRdb re-derived calls from the PCR reads in MiXCR, one entry per CDR3 protein. The repertoire consists of 500,000 to 650,000 distinct CDR3 sequences, with 10% to 15% occurring once and the leading ten covering 2% to 2.5%. The sequencing here drew on PBMCs, mostly from graft donor cells, taken 360 days after TCRalphabeta/CD19-depleted stem cell transplant. The receptor set was obtained from a male patient between 5 and 17 years old who had a stem cell transplant for acute myeloid leukemia, so the T cells may come from the graft donor.

In this sample, this clonotype turned up a few times. The rearrangement uses TRBV7-9 and TRBJ2-7; D may be TRBD2 (5 bases). The V end lost 1 base, the J end lost 4 bases, and 11 bases lay between the germline ends. Per the germline V gene, CDR1 is SEHNR and CDR2 is FQNEAQ (reference sequence). There are 14 residues in the CDR3. The CDR3 loop reads CASSLERSGYEQYF. The CDR3 coding sequence is TGTGCCAGCAGCTTAGAGCGGTCGGGGTACGAGCAGTACTTC.

This rearrangement joins TRBV20-1 to TRBJ2-3; 10 bases are shared with TRBD2. The germline gives CDR1 DFQATT, CDR2 SNEGSKA (reference sequence). V trimming: 5 bases; J trimming: 2 bases; junction bases outside the gene matches: 4. The CDR3 is made up of 14 amino acids. CDR3 nucleotides: TGCAGTGCTGCACTAGCGGGACTCACAGATACGCAGTATTTT. It encodes CSAALAGLTDTQYF.

V and J are TRBV6-2 or TRBV6-3 and TRBJ2-5; D gene unclear. V lost 7 bases to trimming and J lost 0 bases, with 18 bases between them. The CDR3 runs to 16 residues. Germline lookup yields CDR1 MNHEY and CDR2 SVGEGT. The CDR3: CASTPRKNWYQETQYF. CDR3 nucleotide sequence: TGTGCCAGCACCCCTCGAAAGAACTGGTACCAAGAGACCCAGTACTTC.

This clonotype was observed a handful of times. The chain couples TRBV5-1 to TRBJ2-7; unclear D gene. The CDR3 consists of 15 residues. CDR1 is SGHRS and CDR2 is YFSETQ in the germline V gene. Trimming shortened V by 1 base and J by 7 bases, and 18 bases separated the two germline ends. This CDR3 is CASSLLIAALEEQYF. In DNA, the CDR3 is TGCGCCAGCAGCTTGTTAATAGCCGCTTTGGAGGAGCAGTACTTC.

This clonotype has a count of ten or more. The chain couples TRBV7-2 to TRBJ1-1; D unresolved. Germline CDR1 reads SGHTA; CDR2 reads FQGNSA. The CDR3 extends over 13 amino acids. Deletions cut 4 bases from V and 5 bases from J, with 11 bases between. In DNA, the CDR3 is TGTGCCAGCAGCTCCGGACGGATTACTGAAGCTTTCTTT. Its translation is CASSSGRITEAFF.

Only a few counts were recorded for this clonotype. The chain is built from TRBV11-3 and TRBJ2-1, with D uncertain. Between the trimmed V and J ends, which lost 4 bases and 9 bases, there was a span of 13 bases. The CDR3 length is 13 residues. Germline values: CDR1 SGHNT, CDR2 YENEEA. In DNA form, the CDR3 reads TGTGCCAGCAGCTCACCCTGGCTTGCTGAGCAGTTCTTC. Amino acids: CASSSPWLAEQFF. The variable domain in full, completed from reference TRBV11-3 and TRBJ2-1, reads EAGVVQSPRYKIIEKKQPVAFWCNPISGHNTLYWYLQNLGQGPELLIRYENEEAVDDSQLPKDRFSAERLKGVDSTLKIQPAELGDSAVYLCASSSPWLAEQFFGPGTRLTVL.

The CDR3 region is CASRVGSDHLSYEQYF. CDR3 nucleotide sequence: TGTGCCAGCAGGGTAGGTAGCGACCACCTCTCCTACGAGCAGTACTTC. The chain has TRBV28 and TRBJ2-7, with D perhaps matching TRBD2 (5 bases). This CDR3 has 16 amino acids. With 6 bases removed from V and 0 bases from J, the gap between germline ends came to 18 bases. In germline, CDR1 is MDHEN, CDR2 SYDVKM.

This chain connects TRBV14 to TRBJ2-1; no clear D gene. The germline V and J ends were trimmed by 1 base and 0 bases, with 16 bases remaining between them. Germline V gives CDR1 SGHDN, CDR2 FVKESK. CDR3 length: 18 amino acids. CDR3 residues: CASSQAIFGSSSYNEQFF. The CDR3 DNA follows: TGTGCCAGCAGCCAAGCGATATTCGGGTCGAGCTCCTACAATGAGCAGTTCTTC.

The V and J genes are TRBV20-1 and TRBJ2-7; a weak D match, TRBD2 (7 bases). CDR3 length equals 16 residues. Germline V CDR1 and CDR2: DFQATT, SNEGSKA (reference sequence). Trimming stripped 0 bases from V and 1 base from J, with 16 bases between. This CDR3 is CSARDGQGRGSYEQYF. The CDR3 DNA sequence: TGCAGTGCTAGAGATGGGCAGGGGAGGGGATCCTACGAGCAGTACTTC.

This clonotype showed up just a few times. V and J are TRBV7-8 and TRBJ2-1, with 9 bases matching TRBD2. The V and J ends lost 0 bases and 7 bases, in that order; junction bases with no gene match: 7. The CDR3 runs 16 residues. Germline V gives CDR1 SGHVS, CDR2 FQNEAQ. The CDR3 region has the DNA TGTGCCAGCAGCTTAGCAGGAGCGGGAGGTCAAAATGAGCAGTTCTTC. Encoded protein: CASSLAGAGGQNEQFF.

The table lists this clonotype with a few counts. V is TRBV4-2 and J is TRBJ2-5, with 11 bases identical to TRBD2. CDR3 size: 16 residues. V was pared by 2 bases and J by 2 bases, with 4 bases of the junction left unmatched. The V gene's germline CDR1 is LGHNA and CDR2 YNFKEQ. In DNA, the CDR3 is TGTGCCAGCAGCCAAACGGGGACTAGCGGTCAAGAGACCCAGTACTTC. Its translation is CASSQTGTSGQETQYF.

This clonotype was recorded many times. The chain combines TRBV12-3 or TRBV12-4 with TRBJ2-7; TRBD1 matches at 8 bases. This CDR3 is built from 13 residues. After removal of 10 bases from V and 0 bases from J, the junction contained 5 bases not matched to a gene. CDR3 sequence (DNA): TGTGCCATCCGGGACAGGAGCTCCTACGAGCAGTACTTC. Translated, it gives CAIRDRSSYEQYF.

This clonotype has more than one count but fewer than ten. The chain joins TRBV11-2 to TRBJ2-5, with 14 positions matching TRBD2. The CDR3 is made up of 18 amino acids. CDR1 and CDR2 (germline): SGHAT, FQNNGV. Germline trimming cut 5 bases from V and 3 bases from J; bases unmatched to any gene: 11. CDR3: CASSDNFPGLAGEETQYF. DNA of the CDR3: TGTGCCAGCAGCGATAACTTCCCGGGACTAGCGGGAGAAGAGACCCAGTACTTC.

This clonotype has only a few counts. This rearrangement joins TRBV10-3 to TRBJ2-1; TRBD1 matches at 12 bases. Germline assignment: CDR1 ENHRY and CDR2 SYGVKD. The trim removed 10 bases at V and 5 bases at J, leaving 21 bases unmatched. The CDR3 is 19 residues long. CDR3 DNA: TGTGCCACCTCGATACTGGGACAGGGGGCCGCGGGAGGGCACAATGAGCAGTTCTTC. It yields the protein CATSILGQGAAGGHNEQFF.

This clonotype was observed at least ten times. The chain links TRBV12-3 or TRBV12-4 to TRBJ1-1; D is ambiguous. This CDR3 region has 14 residues. V shed 1 base and J shed 3 bases, with 9 bases lying between them. As DNA, the CDR3 is TGTGCCAGCAGTTTAGACGGAAGACACACTGAAGCTTTCTTT. Translation: CASSLDGRHTEAFF.

The chain carries TRBV5-1 and TRBJ2-3; 8 bases fit TRBD1. Germline assignment: CDR1 SGHRS and CDR2 YFSETQ. Trimming removed 4 bases from V and 2 bases from J; junction bases left unmatched: 6. The CDR3 consists of 15 residues. The DNA for the CDR3 is TGCGCCAGCAGCCCCGGACAGGGAACCACAGATACGCAGTATTTT. Amino acids: CASSPGQGTTDTQYF. Full variable domain (rest looked up from reference TRBV5-1 and TRBJ2-3): KAGVTQTPRYLIKTRGQQVTLSCSPISGHRSVSWYQQTPGQGLQFLFEYFSETQRNKGNFPGRFSGRQFSNSRSEMNVSTLELGDSALYLCASSPGQGTTDTQYFGPGTRLTVL.

Only a few counts were recorded for this clonotype. J is TRBJ1-6 and V is TRBV12-3 or TRBV12-4; 7 bases line up with TRBD1. This CDR3 spans 15 amino acids. The V and J ends lost 1 base and 7 bases, in that order; junction bases with no gene match: 4. The CDR3 DNA sequence: TGTGCCAGCAGTTTAGTTACAGGGGCCAATTCACCCCTCCACTTT. Translating it yields CASSLVTGANSPLHF.

This clonotype was seen a few times. The chain is built from TRBV12-2 and TRBJ2-3; the table's D call, TRBD2, has no DNA check behind it. TRBV12-2 is shown as a pseudogene. This CDR3 is built from 16 residues. CDR3 sequence (DNA): TGTGCAAGTCGCTTGGGGACGGCTACTAGCACAGATACGCAGTATTTT. As protein: CASRLGTATSTDTQYF.

This clonotype was picked up a small number of times. The V gene is TRBV18, the J gene TRBJ1-1, with D tentatively TRBD1 (5 bases). CDR3 size: 13 residues. V was cut by 4 bases and J by 4 bases, with 10 bases left in between. CDR1 is KGHSH and CDR2 is LQKENI in the germline V gene. The CDR3 protein is CASSRTGTTEAFF. CDR3 sequence (DNA): TGTGCCAGCTCACGAACAGGAACCACTGAAGCTTTCTTT.

This clonotype was detected many times. The V call is TRBV2, the J call TRBJ2-7, with D possibly matching TRBD2 (5 bases). Trimming removed 11 bases from V and 7 bases from J, with 15 bases in between. Germline values: CDR1 SNHLY, CDR2 FYNNEI. There are 11 residues in the CDR3. CDR3 nucleotide sequence: TGTGCCGGGGAGAGTACGGGGGAGCAGTACTTC. Translating it yields CAGESTGEQYF. The full variable domain, its missing parts supplied by reference TRBV2 and TRBJ2-7, is EPEVTQTPSHQVTQMGQEVILRCVPISNHLYFYWYRQILGQKVEFLVSFYNNEISEKSEIFDDQFSVERPDGSNFTLKIRSTKLEDSAMYFCAGESTGEQYFGPGTRLTVT.

Only a few counts were recorded for this clonotype. This chain connects TRBV29-1 to TRBJ1-1; D not certain. The V and J ends lost 8 bases and 1 base respectively, with 11 bases between them. CDR3 length: 12 residues. Per germline, CDR1 SQVTM and CDR2 ANQGSEA. Here the CDR3 reads CSSARSNTEAFF. The CDR3 DNA reads TGCAGCTCCGCGAGATCGAACACTGAAGCTTTCTTT.

This clonotype appeared a few times. The rearrangement joins TRBV7-2 to TRBJ2-7, with 11 bases lining up with TRBD2. The germline V gene has CDR1 SGHTA and CDR2 FQGNSA. Trimming at V came to 1 base and at J to 11 bases, leaving 7 bases not matched to a gene. CDR3 length: 14 residues. CDR3 DNA: TGTGCCAGCAGCTTAGAGGCTAGCGGGAGGTTCGAGTACTTC. Its protein product is CASSLEASGRFEYF. The full variable domain, in which reference TRBV7-2 and TRBJ2-7 provide the parts outside the CDR3, is GAGVSQSPSNKVTEKGKDVELRCDPISGHTALYWYRQSLGQGLEFLIYFQGNSAPDKSGLPSDRFSAERTGGSVSTLTIQRTQQEDSAVYLCASSLEASGRFEYFGPGTRLTVT.

Only a few counts were recorded for this clonotype. CDR3 DNA: TGTGCCAGCAGTTCAGTAGTCAGCGCCCTCGAGCAGTACTTC. This encodes CASSSVVSALEQYF. This chain uses TRBV7-6 with TRBJ2-7; D not certain. V gave up 6 bases and J gave up 6 bases, with 18 bases separating them. The CDR3 spans 14 residues. Germline-derived CDR1 and CDR2 are SGHVS and FNYEAQ.